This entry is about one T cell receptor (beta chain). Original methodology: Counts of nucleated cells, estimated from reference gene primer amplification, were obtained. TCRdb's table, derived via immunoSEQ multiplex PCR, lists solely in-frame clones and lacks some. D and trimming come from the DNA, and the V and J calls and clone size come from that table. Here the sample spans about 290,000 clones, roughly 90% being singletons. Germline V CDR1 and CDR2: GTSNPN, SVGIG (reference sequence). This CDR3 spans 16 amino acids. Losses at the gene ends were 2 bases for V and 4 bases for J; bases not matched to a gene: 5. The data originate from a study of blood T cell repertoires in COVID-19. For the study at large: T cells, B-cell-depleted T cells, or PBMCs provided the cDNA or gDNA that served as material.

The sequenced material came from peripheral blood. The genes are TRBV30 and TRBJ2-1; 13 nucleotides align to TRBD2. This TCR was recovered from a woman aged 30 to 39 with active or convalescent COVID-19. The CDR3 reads CAWSRTSGGYYNEQFF. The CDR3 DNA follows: TGTGCCTGGAGTCGGACTAGCGGGGGCTATTACAATGAGCAGTTCTTC.